The rows below give T cell receptor beta chains drawn from one sample of a study of CD8+ T cells in alopecia areata. The data were produced by immunoSEQ multiplex PCR, yet TCRdb's version contains in-frame clones alone and is incomplete. This sample has over 150,000 clones, with 58% found just once. The material was CD4+ T cells sorted from blood, obtained at week 24, from a patient treated with tofacitinib. The receptors shown here come from a human donor with alopecia areata. Each CDR3 is given with its conserved first and last residue. Each record gives: D gene, J gene, clone size, V gene, CDR3 DNA, CDR3 protein. A D gene is named only where the DNA matches it firmly. Some rows have no size entry. The others give once, few or many, or a class for an expanded clone.

D gene: .; J gene: TRBJ2-7; clone size: few; V gene: TRBV29-1; CDR3 DNA: TGCAGCGTTGTAAGGGCGGGAATCCCCTACGAGCAGTACTTC; CDR3 protein: CSVVRAGIPYEQYF
D gene: TRBD1; J gene: TRBJ2-7; clone size: .; V gene: TRBV10-3; CDR3 DNA: TGTGCCATCAGTGGACAGGGGGCCTACGAGCAGTACTTC; CDR3 protein: CAISGQGAYEQYF
D gene: .; J gene: TRBJ1-2; clone size: once; V gene: TRBV30; CDR3 DNA: TGTGCCTGGAGTGTCGTGAGGGCGCGGGTAGGCTACACCTTC; CDR3 protein: CAWSVVRARVGYTF
D gene: .; J gene: TRBJ1-3; clone size: few; V gene: TRBV7-3; CDR3 DNA: TGTGCCAGCAGCTTAACCGGATCGGGTATGGCTACTGGAAACACCATATATTTT; CDR3 protein: CASSLTGSGMATGNTIYF
D gene: .; J gene: TRBJ1-4; clone size: .; V gene: TRBV9; CDR3 DNA: TGTGCCAGCAGCGTAGGGTTCACTAATGAAAAACTGTTTTTT; CDR3 protein: CASSVGFTNEKLFF
D gene: .; J gene: TRBJ2-5; clone size: once; V gene: TRBV4-1; CDR3 DNA: TGCGCCAGCAGCCAAGTGCTGGCACCGGTAGAGACCCAGTACTTC; CDR3 protein: CASSQVLAPVETQYF
D gene: .; J gene: TRBJ1-1; clone size: few; V gene: TRBV18; CDR3 DNA: TGTGCCAGCTCACCCGGCCGGGTTGAGAACACTGAAGCTTTCTTT; CDR3 protein: CASSPGRVENTEAFF
D gene: TRBD2; J gene: TRBJ2-3; clone size: few; V gene: TRBV15; CDR3 DNA: TGTGCCACCAGCAGACCTAGCGGGGGCCCCACAGATACGCAGTATTTT; CDR3 protein: CATSRPSGGPTDTQYF
D gene: TRBD2; J gene: TRBJ2-2; clone size: .; V gene: TRBV28; CDR3 DNA: TGTGCCACCAGACTAGCGGGGAGTGGTGCCGGGGAGCTGTTTTTT; CDR3 protein: CATRLAGSGAGELFF
D gene: .; J gene: TRBJ2-7; clone size: .; V gene: TRBV28; CDR3 DNA: TGTGCCAGCAGTTTATCCCTCACCAACGAGCAGTACTTC; CDR3 protein: CASSLSLTNEQYF
D gene: .; J gene: TRBJ1-3; clone size: .; V gene: TRBV9; CDR3 DNA: TGTGCCAGCAGCGTAGGGGAGGGAGCGCGGGGAAACACCATATATTTT; CDR3 protein: CASSVGEGARGNTIYF
D gene: .; J gene: TRBJ1-1; clone size: .; V gene: TRBV10-3; CDR3 DNA: TGTGCCAGCAGTTACTCCGGGATGAACACTGAAGCTTTCTTT; CDR3 protein: CASSYSGMNTEAFF
D gene: .; J gene: TRBJ2-5; clone size: .; V gene: TRBV6-1; CDR3 DNA: TGTGCCAGCAGTGTGGGGGAAGAGACCCAGTACTTC; CDR3 protein: CASSVGEETQYF
D gene: .; J gene: TRBJ2-3; clone size: .; V gene: TRBV9; CDR3 DNA: TGTGCCAGCAGCGTAGGGGGCACAGATACGCAGTATTTT; CDR3 protein: CASSVGGTDTQYF
D gene: .; J gene: TRBJ1-2; clone size: .; V gene: TRBV5-1; CDR3 DNA: TGCGCCAGCAATTATTGGGGGGAGGACTATGGCTACACCTTC; CDR3 protein: CASNYWGEDYGYTF
D gene: .; J gene: TRBJ2-7; clone size: few; V gene: TRBV4-3; CDR3 DNA: TGCGCCAGCAGCCAAGCCCGAGAGGGCTGGAACGAGCAGTACTTC; CDR3 protein: CASSQAREGWNEQYF
D gene: .; J gene: TRBJ1-3; clone size: few; V gene: TRBV7-3; CDR3 DNA: TGTGCCAGCAGCAACGGAAACACCATATATTTT; CDR3 protein: CASSNGNTIYF
D gene: .; J gene: TRBJ2-2; clone size: .; V gene: TRBV11-2; CDR3 DNA: TGTGCCAGCAGCTCCCTTGGGCAGTCCAAGGAGCTGTTTTTT; CDR3 protein: CASSSLGQSKELFF
D gene: .; J gene: TRBJ2-5; clone size: .; V gene: TRBV4-2; CDR3 DNA: TGTGCCAGCAGCCAGGCCACGGGGGGCCCAGACGGAGAGACCCAGTACTTC; CDR3 protein: CASSQATGGPDGETQYF
D gene: .; J gene: TRBJ2-3; clone size: few; V gene: TRBV5-6; CDR3 DNA: TGTGCCAGCAGCTGGGGACTGCCCACAGATACGCAGTATTTT; CDR3 protein: CASSWGLPTDTQYF
D gene: .; J gene: TRBJ2-2; clone size: .; V gene: TRBV28; CDR3 DNA: TGTGCCAGCAGTTTATTAGCGAACACCGGGGAGCTGTTTTTT; CDR3 protein: CASSLLANTGELFF
D gene: .; J gene: TRBJ2-3; clone size: .; V gene: TRBV6-6; CDR3 DNA: TGTGCCAGCAGTAAACAGACAGGGACTTTCACAGATACGCAGTATTTT; CDR3 protein: CASSKQTGTFTDTQYF
D gene: TRBD1; J gene: TRBJ2-2; clone size: .; V gene: TRBV6-6; CDR3 DNA: TGTGCCAGCGACAGGGGTAACACCGGGGAGCTGTTTTTT; CDR3 protein: CASDRGNTGELFF
D gene: .; J gene: TRBJ2-5; clone size: .; V gene: TRBV4-2; CDR3 DNA: TGTGCCAGCAGCCCCGGGATTAGGGAGACCCAGTACTTC; CDR3 protein: CASSPGIRETQYF
D gene: .; J gene: TRBJ1-1; clone size: .; V gene: TRBV29-1; CDR3 DNA: TGCAGCGTTGAACCCGGGTGGAACACTGAAGCTTTCTTT; CDR3 protein: CSVEPGWNTEAFF
D gene: .; J gene: TRBJ1-2; clone size: few; V gene: TRBV9; CDR3 DNA: TGTGCCAGCAGCACTAATGGGGGGAGCTACACCTTC; CDR3 protein: CASSTNGGSYTF
D gene: .; J gene: TRBJ1-3; clone size: .; V gene: TRBV7-2; CDR3 DNA: TGTGCCAGCAGCTTAGAATGGGGTAGCTCTGGAAACACCATATATTTT; CDR3 protein: CASSLEWGSSGNTIYF
D gene: TRBD2; J gene: TRBJ2-1; clone size: .; V gene: TRBV7-3; CDR3 DNA: TGTGCCAGCAGCTTATTGGGACTAGCGGCCTACAATGAGCAGTTCTTC; CDR3 protein: CASSLLGLAAYNEQFF
D gene: TRBD1; J gene: TRBJ1-5; clone size: .; V gene: TRBV7-2; CDR3 DNA: TGTGCCAGCAGCTTCACCGGGACAGGGTTCAATCAGCCCCAGCATTTT; CDR3 protein: CASSFTGTGFNQPQHF
D gene: .; J gene: TRBJ2-7; clone size: .; V gene: TRBV27; CDR3 DNA: TGTGCCACCTCACCGTATAGCGATTCCTACGAGCAGTACTTC; CDR3 protein: CATSPYSDSYEQYF
D gene: .; J gene: TRBJ2-7; clone size: once; V gene: TRBV14; CDR3 DNA: TGTGCCAGCAGCCAGGGGACCTCCGGGTCCTACGAGCAGTACTTC; CDR3 protein: CASSQGTSGSYEQYF
D gene: .; J gene: TRBJ2-1; clone size: .; V gene: TRBV25-1; CDR3 DNA: TGTGCCTATGTAATCGGGGGCGATGAGCAGTTCTTC; CDR3 protein: CAYVIGGDEQFF
D gene: .; J gene: TRBJ1-1; clone size: few; V gene: TRBV30; CDR3 DNA: TGTGCCTGGAGTACGGCCCTTGAAGCTTTCTTT; CDR3 protein: CAWSTALEAFF
D gene: .; J gene: TRBJ1-4; clone size: few; V gene: TRBV6-4; CDR3 DNA: TGTGCCAGCAGTGGAGTCAGGGAGAAGGCAACTAATGAAAAACTGTTTTTT; CDR3 protein: CASSGVREKATNEKLFF
D gene: .; J gene: TRBJ1-2; clone size: .; V gene: TRBV29-1; CDR3 DNA: TGCAGCGTTGAAGCGGTGGGAGGCTACACCTTC; CDR3 protein: CSVEAVGGYTF
D gene: .; J gene: TRBJ2-2; clone size: .; V gene: TRBV14; CDR3 DNA: TGTGCCAGCAGCCAACTGGACGAGGCCGGGGAGCTGTTTTTT; CDR3 protein: CASSQLDEAGELFF
D gene: TRBD2; J gene: TRBJ2-1; clone size: .; V gene: TRBV11-1; CDR3 DNA: TGTGCCAGCAGCTCTACCGGGACTAGTTCGTTCTTC; CDR3 protein: CASSSTGTSSFF
D gene: .; J gene: TRBJ1-2; clone size: .; V gene: TRBV4-3; CDR3 DNA: TGCGCCAGCAGCCAAGAGGGGATCTCGGGCTACACCTTC; CDR3 protein: CASSQEGISGYTF
D gene: .; J gene: TRBJ2-1; clone size: few; V gene: TRBV6-6; CDR3 DNA: TGTGCCAGCAGCCCTCTTTCAGTTTACAATGAGCAGTTCTTC; CDR3 protein: CASSPLSVYNEQFF
D gene: .; J gene: TRBJ1-3; clone size: .; V gene: TRBV6-5; CDR3 DNA: TGTGCCAGCAGTACGCATGGGGCTGGAAACACCATATATTTT; CDR3 protein: CASSTHGAGNTIYF
D gene: .; J gene: TRBJ2-1; clone size: .; V gene: TRBV29-1; CDR3 DNA: TGCAGCGTTAGCGAGGGGATCGGCAATGAGCAGTTCTTC; CDR3 protein: CSVSEGIGNEQFF
D gene: .; J gene: TRBJ2-5; clone size: once; V gene: TRBV5-6; CDR3 DNA: TGTGCCAGCAGCTTGGGCAGACAAGAGACCCAGTACTTC; CDR3 protein: CASSLGRQETQYF
D gene: TRBD1; J gene: TRBJ2-5; clone size: .; V gene: TRBV5-1; CDR3 DNA: TGCGCCAGCAGCGCCTCAGGGGGTTCGGAGACCCAGTACTTC; CDR3 protein: CASSASGGSETQYF
D gene: TRBD1; J gene: TRBJ2-7; clone size: .; V gene: TRBV7-2; CDR3 DNA: TGTGCCAGCAGCTTACAACAGGGGCCCTCGGAGGAGCAGTACTTC; CDR3 protein: CASSLQQGPSEEQYF
D gene: TRBD1; J gene: TRBJ2-5; clone size: .; V gene: TRBV4-3; CDR3 DNA: TGCGCCAGCAGCCAGGTGAACAGGGGATTAGAGACCCAGTACTTC; CDR3 protein: CASSQVNRGLETQYF
D gene: .; J gene: TRBJ2-7; clone size: few; V gene: TRBV13; CDR3 DNA: TGTGCCAGCAGCCGTCCGGGGGCTCTTCCCTACGAGCAGTACTTC; CDR3 protein: CASSRPGALPYEQYF
D gene: .; J gene: TRBJ2-7; clone size: .; V gene: TRBV4-3; CDR3 DNA: TGCGCCAGCAGCCAAGACTTATCGGGTCGGGTACGCGAGCAGTACTTC; CDR3 protein: CASSQDLSGRVREQYF